The sequence of this TCR beta chain was determined in a study of blood T cells in healthy people across ages. For the second PCR, which ran for about 7 to 11 cycles, a sample-barcoded 5' primer and a J-beta primer mix were used. TCRdb called the 5' RACE reads again in MiXCR, with one record for every CDR3 protein. The sample records about 690,000 distinct CDR3 sequences, roughly 43% being singletons. With regard to this clonotype: Its specificity is unknown.

Germline CDR1 is DFQATT and CDR2 is SNEGSKA (reference sequence). CDR3 size: 16 residues. V was clipped by 4 bases and J by 0 bases; unmatched bases: 9. Points from the study as a whole: The lack of PBMC sorting stopped any conclusive naive versus antigen-experienced comparison.

Source material: blood. The clonotype comes from a man older than 75 in good health. This sequence joins TRBV20-1 and TRBJ1-5, with 7 bases identical to TRBD1. CDR3 protein: CSAIKTGRPSNQPQHF. The CDR3 DNA sequence: TGCAGTGCTATAAAGACAGGGAGGCCTAGCAATCAGCCCCAGCATTTT.